What follows are 13 T cell receptor beta chains derived from one specimen sequenced in a study of cytomegalovirus exposure and HLA in healthy donors. PCR employed 60 Vbeta and 13 Jbeta primers. Generated by immunoSEQ multiplex PCR, the TCRdb table keeps only in-frame clones and is missing some. The sample includes approximately 150,000 clones, more than 70% of them seen just once. The material sequenced was PBMCs. The receptor set was obtained from a young man in good health and CMV-seropositive.

The chain joins TRBV7-9 to TRBJ1-5, with D maybe TRBD1 (6 bases). Germline assignment: CDR1 SEHNR and CDR2 FQNEAQ (reference sequence). Trimming shortened V by 4 bases and J by 12 bases, and 16 bases separated the two germline ends. There are 13 residues in the CDR3. The CDR3: CASSSGTPALQHF. DNA of the CDR3: TGTGCCAGCAGCTCCGGGACACCCGCCCTCCAGCATTTT.

Concerning this clone: This same CDR3 is encoded by further DNA sequences in the sample. The V gene is TRBV5-1, the J gene TRBJ2-7; D is uncertain. Trimming cost V 2 bases and J 3 bases, with 15 bases left between them. The CDR3 totals 15 residues. Germline CDR1 is SGHRS and CDR2 is YFSETQ. CDR3 residues: CASSLWSGVVYEQYF. The CDR3 nucleotides are TGCGCCAGCAGCTTATGGTCGGGTGTAGTCTACGAGCAGTACTTC.

This rearrangement joins TRBV5-1 to TRBJ2-5; the D gene is possibly TRBD2 (5 bases). Looked up from germline, CDR1 is SGHRS and CDR2 is YFSETQ. Trimming cost V 4 bases and J 1 base, with 23 bases left between them. This CDR3 has 18 residues. CDR3 in DNA: TGCGCCAGCAGCCCCGGGTTGGAGGCCCGTATCTCCCAAGAGACCCAGTACTTC. It yields the protein CASSPGLEARISQETQYF.

The chain is built from TRBV6-6 and TRBJ2-5; D may be TRBD2 (5 bases). Germline-derived CDR1 and CDR2 are MNHNY and SVGAGI (reference sequence). V lost 6 bases and J lost 5, with 13 bases in between. The CDR3 is 13 residues long. Written as DNA, the CDR3 is TGTGCCAGCAGAAACCTTGGGGAGGAGACCCAGTACTTC. Translation gives CASRNLGEETQYF.

The V and J genes are TRBV7-3 and TRBJ2-1, with 8 nucleotides matching TRBD2. The CDR3 has 17 amino acids. With V trimmed by 2 bases and J by 5 bases, 11 bases remained unmatched. Germline CDR1 is SGHTA and CDR2 is FQGTGA. The DNA for the CDR3 is TGTGCCAGCAGCTTAGACCGGGAGGGCCGCAGGGACAATGAGCAGTTCTTC. It specifies CASSLDREGRRDNEQFF.

The chain combines TRBV10-1 with TRBJ2-7; D is unresolved. This CDR3 has 15 residues. V was pared by 1 base and J by 0 bases, with 10 bases between. Germline assignment: CDR1 WNHNN and CDR2 SYGVQD (reference sequence). The CDR3 sequence is CASSEYRGSSYEQYF. CDR3 DNA sequence: TGCGCCAGCAGTGAGTATAGAGGAAGCTCCTACGAGCAGTACTTC.

This rearrangement joins TRBV7-9 to TRBJ1-3, with D uncertain. CDR1 SEHNR and CDR2 FQNEAQ come from the germline V gene (reference sequence). The CDR3 sequence is 13 residues long. The ends were cut back, 5 bases at V and 2 bases at J, with 7 bases in the middle. The DNA of the CDR3 is TGTGCCAGCAGCCGCAGGACTGGAAACACCATATATTTT. It encodes CASSRRTGNTIYF.

This rearrangement joins TRBV18 to TRBJ2-1; 10 bases match TRBD2. The CDR3 is made up of 18 amino acids. Per germline, CDR1 KGHSH and CDR2 LQKENI. Losses at the gene ends were 3 bases for V and 1 base for J; bases not matched to a gene: 9. CDR3 coding DNA: TGTGCCAGCTCACCTCTAGCGGGAGCCCCGAGTTCCTACAATGAGCAGTTCTTC. Translated, it gives CASSPLAGAPSSYNEQFF.

The chain links TRBV5-4 to TRBJ2-7; D not resolved. V lost 0 bases and J 2 bases, leaving 9 bases between the germline ends. Germline V CDR1 and CDR2: SGHNT, YYREEE (reference sequence). CDR3 size: 14 residues. CDR3 DNA: TGTGCCAGCAGCTTGGGCCCCTCGGCCTACGAGCAGTACTTC. Protein: CASSLGPSAYEQYF.

This clone was seen a handful of times. The chain is built from TRBV6-1 and TRBJ2-2; D call uncertain. The CDR3 contains 14 residues. Germline V CDR1 and CDR2: MNHNS, SASEGT. V gave up 3 bases and J gave up 6 bases, with 11 bases separating them. In DNA form, the CDR3 reads TGTGCCAGCAGTGAGCTTTCAGTCCCCGGGGAGCTGTTTTTT. Amino acids: CASSELSVPGELFF.

V is TRBV4-1 and J is TRBJ2-1; 7 positions agree with TRBD2. Trimming at V came to 1 base and at J to 5 bases, leaving 8 bases not matched to a gene. CDR1 is MGHRA, CDR2 YSYEKL, per germline. The CDR3 has 16 amino acids. DNA of the CDR3: TGCGCCAGCAGCCAAGGATCGGGACTACTCAACAATGAGCAGTTCTTC. Its translation is CASSQGSGLLNNEQFF.

V and J are TRBV14 and TRBJ2-7, with 7 bases lining up with TRBD2. CDR3 length equals 13 residues. Trimming cost V 5 bases and J 6 bases; bases outside gene matches: 7. The germline gives CDR1 SGHDN, CDR2 FVKESK. The DNA of the CDR3 is TGTGCCAGCAGCGGGGGGGGTTACGGCGAGCAGTACTTC. Translated, it gives CASSGGGYGEQYF.

This rearrangement joins TRBV6-1 to TRBJ2-6; D not resolved. There are 15 residues in the CDR3. Germline V CDR1 and CDR2: MNHNS, SASEGT. The germline V and J ends were trimmed by 6 bases and 0 bases, with 9 bases remaining between them. The CDR3 region has the DNA TGTGCCAGCAGCCTAACAGTCTCTGGGGCCAACGTCCTGACTTTC. This sequence encodes CASSLTVSGANVLTF.